Listed below are T cell receptor beta chains from one sample, sequenced in a study of T-cell reconstitution after alpha-beta-depleted transplantation in children. TCRdb fed the PCR reads into MiXCR, producing one record per CDR3 protein. The data contain about 360,000 distinct CDR3 sequences, about an eighth of them singletons. This sample comprised PBMCs, obtained from the stem cell graft. The receptors derive from a human donor who donated a stem cell graft to a child with Fanconi anemia. CDR3s include the opening cysteine and the closing phenylalanine or tryptophan. D genes are given only for firm matches. Part of the rows lack a size; the others show once, few, many or a class for expanded clones.

J,size,V,D,CDR3,DNA
TRBJ2-4,few,TRBV5-1,TRBD2,CASSTGTSGFLGDIQYF,TGCGCCAGCAGCACCGGGACTAGCGGGTTCCTAGGGGACATTCAGTACTTC
TRBJ1-1,NA,TRBV20-1,NA,CSARETLGRNTEAFF,TGCAGTGCTAGAGAAACCCTGGGACGGAACACTGAAGCTTTCTTT
TRBJ2-7,many,TRBV5-1,NA,CASSLDGVGEQYF,TGCGCCAGCAGCTTGGACGGGGTGGGCGAGCAGTACTTC
TRBJ2-1,few,TRBV6-2/TRBV6-3,NA,CASSFSPGTYNEQFF,TGTGCCAGCAGTTTCTCTCCGGGAACTTACAATGAGCAGTTCTTC
TRBJ1-4,many,TRBV7-9,NA,CASSLPISGKEDEKLFF,TGTGCCAGCAGCTTGCCCATTTCGGGGAAGGAAGATGAAAAACTGTTTTTT
TRBJ2-5,NA,TRBV7-2,TRBD2,CASSSSGTTQETQYF,TGTGCCAGCAGCTCGTCCGGGACTACCCAAGAGACCCAGTACTTC
TRBJ1-1,many,TRBV12-3/TRBV12-4,NA,CASSFQNTEAFF,TGTGCCAGCAGTTTCCAGAACACTGAAGCTTTCTTT
TRBJ2-3,NA,TRBV20-1,TRBD1,CSQQGAREDTQYF,TGCAGTCAGCAGGGGGCGAGGGAAGATACGCAGTATTTT
TRBJ2-3,many,TRBV5-1,NA,CASSALTGSTDTQYF,TGCGCCAGCAGCGCGCTCACAGGGAGCACAGATACGCAGTATTTT
TRBJ2-3,NA,TRBV10-3,TRBD2,CAISEAGEGSTDTQYF,TGTGCCATCAGTGAAGCGGGGGAGGGAAGCACAGATACGCAGTATTTT
TRBJ2-1,NA,TRBV12-3/TRBV12-4,TRBD1,CASSPRTGNEQFF,TGTGCCAGCAGTCCCCGGACAGGGAATGAGCAGTTCTTC
TRBJ2-1,few,TRBV5-1,TRBD2,CASSLGGGAINEQFF,TGCGCCAGCAGCTTGGGCGGGGGGGCCATCAATGAGCAGTTCTTC
TRBJ2-1,many,TRBV12-3/TRBV12-4,NA,CASSLQLGGYNEQFF,TGTGCCAGCAGTTTACAGCTAGGAGGGTACAATGAGCAGTTCTTC
TRBJ1-4,few,TRBV5-8,TRBD1,CASSLAQGAKKLFF,TGTGCCAGCAGCTTGGCACAGGGGGCGAAAAAACTGTTTTTT
TRBJ2-7,many,TRBV5-1,NA,CASRPGQTYEQYF,TGCGCCAGCAGACCTGGACAGACCTACGAGCAGTACTTC
TRBJ2-4,NA,TRBV24-1,TRBD2,CATSEAGGPENIQYF,TGTGCCACCAGTGAAGCGGGAGGGCCCGAAAACATTCAGTACTTC
TRBJ2-2,many,TRBV5-1,TRBD1,CASSVGQGTGELFF,TGCGCCAGCAGCGTTGGACAGGGGACCGGGGAGCTGTTTTTT
TRBJ2-5,NA,TRBV7-2,NA,CASSFPRETQYF,TGTGCCAGCAGCTTCCCCAGAGAGACCCAGTACTTC
TRBJ2-2,NA,TRBV20-1,TRBD2,CSASGSGGHTGELFF,TGCAGTGCTAGCGGGTCGGGGGGGCACACCGGGGAGCTGTTTTTT
TRBJ2-5,NA,TRBV12-3/TRBV12-4,NA,CASRYTGHPQETQYF,TGTGCCAGCAGGTATACGGGACACCCGCAAGAGACCCAGTACTTC
TRBJ2-1,many,TRBV7-8,NA,CASSTIGTEQFF,TGTGCCAGCAGCACAATCGGGACGGAGCAGTTCTTC
TRBJ2-3,NA,TRBV4-3,NA,CASSQDTGRITDTQYF,TGCGCCAGCAGCCAAGATACGGGCCGGATCACAGATACGCAGTATTTT
TRBJ2-7,many,TRBV3-1,NA,CASSRQDSDLQYF,TGTGCCAGCAGCCGACAGGACAGTGATCTGCAGTACTTC
TRBJ1-2,many,TRBV5-5,NA,CASSQSLNYGYTF,TGTGCCAGCAGCCAGAGTCTGAACTATGGCTACACCTTC
TRBJ2-5,many,TRBV29-1,NA,CSVVPLIQGEETQYF,TGCAGCGTTGTCCCCCTCATACAGGGCGAAGAGACCCAGTACTTC
TRBJ1-5,NA,TRBV20-1,NA,CSATPPLGDQPQHF,TGCAGTGCTACCCCGCCTCTTGGGGATCAGCCCCAGCATTTT
TRBJ2-2,NA,TRBV12-3/TRBV12-4,NA,CASSLAATGPGELFF,TGTGCCAGCAGTTTAGCCGCAACAGGCCCCGGGGAGCTGTTTTTT
TRBJ1-5,NA,TRBV7-8,NA,CASSPNPRRLTGPQHF,TGTGCCAGCAGCCCCAACCCTCGCAGGCTTACGGGGCCCCAGCATTTT
TRBJ2-3,many,TRBV9,NA,CASGLMASTDTQYF,TGTGCCAGCGGGCTTATGGCTAGCACAGATACGCAGTATTTT
TRBJ1-2,few,TRBV9,NA,CASSVGGLHFASYTF,TGTGCCAGCAGCGTTGGGGGACTGCACTTTGCTTCCTACACCTTC
TRBJ1-1,NA,TRBV4-1,NA,CASSQDQRLMNTEAFF,TGCGCCAGCAGCCAAGATCAAAGGCTGATGAACACTGAAGCTTTCTTT
TRBJ2-7,many,TRBV2,NA,CASSEALGAGEQYF,TGTGCCAGCAGTGAAGCCCTGGGGGCGGGAGAGCAGTACTTC
TRBJ2-2,few,TRBV12-3/TRBV12-4,NA,CASSLGGTATGELFF,TGTGCCAGCAGTTTAGGCGGGACAGCCACCGGGGAGCTGTTTTTT
TRBJ2-1,many,TRBV12-3/TRBV12-4,TRBD1,CASIKQGQPYNEQFF,TGTGCCAGCATTAAACAGGGACAGCCGTACAATGAGCAGTTCTTC
TRBJ2-2,many,TRBV12-3/TRBV12-4,NA,CASSFLSGQADTLNTGELFF,TGTGCCAGCAGCTTTCTTTCTGGACAAGCGGACACGCTGAACACCGGGGAGCTGTTTTTT
TRBJ1-1,NA,TRBV29-1,TRBD1,CSVDPTGVNTEAFF,TGCAGCGTTGACCCGACAGGGGTAAACACTGAAGCTTTCTTT
TRBJ2-1,few,TRBV11-2,NA,CASSLDLQIEQFF,TGTGCCAGCAGCTTAGATCTCCAGATTGAGCAGTTCTTC
TRBJ1-5,many,TRBV27,NA,CASSWTWGNQPQHF,TGTGCCAGCAGTTGGACGTGGGGCAATCAGCCCCAGCATTTT
TRBJ2-7,NA,TRBV30,NA,CAWSVLDMEQYF,TGTGCCTGGAGTGTACTGGATATGGAGCAGTACTTC
TRBJ2-3,NA,TRBV5-6,NA,CASSLFLDGTYTDTQYF,TGTGCCAGCAGCTTGTTCCTCGACGGGACTTACACAGATACGCAGTATTTT
TRBJ2-3,many,TRBV5-1,NA,CASSLGVRTDTQYF,TGCGCCAGCAGCTTGGGGGTGAGAACAGATACGCAGTATTTT
TRBJ1-5,NA,TRBV20-1,NA,CSARDSKTNQPQHF,TGCAGTGCGAGAGACAGTAAAACGAATCAGCCCCAGCATTTT
TRBJ1-1,NA,TRBV4-3,NA,CASSQEPATNLGAFF,TGCGCCAGCAGCCAAGAGCCCGCCACCAACCTGGGAGCTTTCTTT
TRBJ2-1,NA,TRBV4-3,TRBD2,CASSQPSGGVAEQFF,TGCGCCAGCAGCCAGCCTAGCGGGGGGGTCGCTGAGCAGTTCTTC
TRBJ1-1,NA,TRBV11-2,NA,CASSPGSGMNTEAFF,TGTGCCAGCAGCCCCGGCAGTGGCATGAACACTGAAGCTTTCTTT
TRBJ1-4,NA,TRBV11-2,TRBD1,CASSSDRGPTNEKLFF,TGTGCCAGCAGCTCGGACAGGGGGCCAACTAATGAAAAACTGTTTTTT
TRBJ2-1,NA,TRBV20-1,TRBD2,CSAPLAGGPHNEQFF,TGCAGTGCTCCCCTCGCGGGGGGGCCCCACAATGAGCAGTTCTTC
TRBJ1-1,many,TRBV24-1,NA,CATSDLMNTEAFF,TGTGCCACCAGTGATCTAATGAACACTGAAGCTTTCTTT
TRBJ2-5,NA,TRBV5-1,NA,CASSVANVKETQYF,TGCGCCAGCAGTGTAGCGAACGTAAAGGAGACCCAGTACTTC
TRBJ1-2,few,TRBV5-1,TRBD1,CASSTRQGVYGYTF,TGCGCCAGCAGCACCCGACAGGGGGTCTATGGCTACACCTTC